The T cell receptor (beta chain) under discussion was sequenced for a study of shared clonotypes between healthy human individuals. The junction had 4 bases not matched to a gene; V was cut back by 6 bases and J by 1 base. Germline V CDR1 and CDR2: SNHLY, FYNNEI. The CDR3 spans 14 residues. Terminally differentiated effector memory CD45RA+ cells were excluded from the naive CD8 cells, which were CD45RO-negative and positively selected for CCR7. This table comes from immunoSEQ multiplex PCR, and its TCRdb copy is limited to in-frame clones, with some not included. The sample lists roughly 1,800,000 clones, about 95% occurring once. To note about this clone: The identical CDR3 is also encoded by other nucleotide sequences in the sample.

V gene TRBV2 combines with J gene TRBJ1-1; TRBD1 matches at 8 bases. Sequencing was performed on naive CD8+ T cells sorted from blood. This TCR was sampled from a man aged 18 to 30 in good health. The CDR3, as DNA: TGTGCCAGCAGCACTGGACAGGGGAACACTGAAGCTTTCTTT. Translated: CASSTGQGNTEAFF.